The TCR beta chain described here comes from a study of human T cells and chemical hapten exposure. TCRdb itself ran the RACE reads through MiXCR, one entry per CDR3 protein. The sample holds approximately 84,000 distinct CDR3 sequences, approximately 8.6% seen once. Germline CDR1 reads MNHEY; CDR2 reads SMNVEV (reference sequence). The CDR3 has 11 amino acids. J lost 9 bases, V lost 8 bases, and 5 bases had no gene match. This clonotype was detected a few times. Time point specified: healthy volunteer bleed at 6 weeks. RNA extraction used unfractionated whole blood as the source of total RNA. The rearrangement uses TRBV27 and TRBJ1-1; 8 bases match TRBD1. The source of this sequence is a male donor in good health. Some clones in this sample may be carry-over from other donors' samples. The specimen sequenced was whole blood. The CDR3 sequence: CASLGQGKAFF. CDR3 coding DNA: TGTGCCAGCCTTGGACAGGGAAAAGCTTTCTTT.